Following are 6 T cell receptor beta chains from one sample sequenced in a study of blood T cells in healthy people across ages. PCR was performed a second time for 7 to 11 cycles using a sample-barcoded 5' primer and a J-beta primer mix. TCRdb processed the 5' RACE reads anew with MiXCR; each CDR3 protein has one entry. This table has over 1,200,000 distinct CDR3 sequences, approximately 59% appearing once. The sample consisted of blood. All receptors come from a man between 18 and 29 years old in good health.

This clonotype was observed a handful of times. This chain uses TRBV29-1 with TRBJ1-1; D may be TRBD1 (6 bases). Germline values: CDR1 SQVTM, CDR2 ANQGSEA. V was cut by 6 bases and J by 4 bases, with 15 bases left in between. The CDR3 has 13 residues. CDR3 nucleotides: TGCAGCGTGTACAGGGAAGTAGGCACTGAAGCTTTCTTT. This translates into CSVYREVGTEAFF.

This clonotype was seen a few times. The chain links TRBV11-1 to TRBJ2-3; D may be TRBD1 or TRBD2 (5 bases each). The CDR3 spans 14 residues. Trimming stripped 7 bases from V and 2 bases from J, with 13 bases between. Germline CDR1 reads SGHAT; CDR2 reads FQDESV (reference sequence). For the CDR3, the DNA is TGTGCCAGCATTGGGAGACAGCACACAGATACGCAGTATTTT. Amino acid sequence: CASIGRQHTDTQYF.

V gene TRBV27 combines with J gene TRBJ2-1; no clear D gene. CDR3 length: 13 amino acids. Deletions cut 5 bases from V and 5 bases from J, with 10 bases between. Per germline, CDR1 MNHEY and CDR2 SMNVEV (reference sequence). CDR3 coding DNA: TGTGCCAGCAGTGTGACGGCTAACAATGAGCAGTTCTTC. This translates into CASSVTANNEQFF.

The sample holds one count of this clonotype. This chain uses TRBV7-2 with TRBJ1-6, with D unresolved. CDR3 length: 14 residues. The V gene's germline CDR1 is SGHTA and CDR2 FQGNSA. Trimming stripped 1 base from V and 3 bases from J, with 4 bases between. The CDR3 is CASSLVDYNSPLHF. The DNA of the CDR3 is TGTGCCAGCAGCTTAGTCGACTATAATTCACCCCTCCACTTT.

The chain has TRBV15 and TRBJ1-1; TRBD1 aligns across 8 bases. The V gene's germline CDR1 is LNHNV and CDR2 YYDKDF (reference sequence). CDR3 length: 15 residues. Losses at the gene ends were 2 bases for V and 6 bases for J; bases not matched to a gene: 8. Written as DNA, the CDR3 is TGTGCCACCAGCAGATCAGGGGGCAGGAAACCTGAAGCTTTCTTT. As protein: CATSRSGGRKPEAFF.

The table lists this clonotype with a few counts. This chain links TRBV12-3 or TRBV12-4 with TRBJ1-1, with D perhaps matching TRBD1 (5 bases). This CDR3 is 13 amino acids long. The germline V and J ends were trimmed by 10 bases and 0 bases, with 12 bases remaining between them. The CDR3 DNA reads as TGTGCCACTTTAAGACAGTTGAACACTGAAGCTTTCTTT. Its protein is CATLRQLNTEAFF.